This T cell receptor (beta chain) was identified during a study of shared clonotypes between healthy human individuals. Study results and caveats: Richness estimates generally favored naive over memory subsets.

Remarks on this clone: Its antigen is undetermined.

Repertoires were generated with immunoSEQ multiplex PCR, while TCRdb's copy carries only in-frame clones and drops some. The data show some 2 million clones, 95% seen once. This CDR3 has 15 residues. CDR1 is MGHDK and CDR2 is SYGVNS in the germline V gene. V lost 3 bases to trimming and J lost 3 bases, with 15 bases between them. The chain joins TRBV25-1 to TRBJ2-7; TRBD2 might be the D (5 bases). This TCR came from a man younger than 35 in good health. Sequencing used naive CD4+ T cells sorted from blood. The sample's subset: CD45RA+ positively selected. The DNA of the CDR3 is TGTGCCAGCAGTGACCCCTCGGGGAATCACTACGAGCAGTACTTC. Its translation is CASSDPSGNHYEQYF.